The T cell receptor (beta chain) under discussion was sequenced for a study of cytomegalovirus exposure and HLA in healthy donors. Across the whole study: Assignment to the Caucasian-associated ancestry cluster applied to approximately 80% of the roughly 410 genotyped donors.

The PCR used 60 Vbeta and 13 Jbeta primers. The table came from immunoSEQ multiplex PCR; TCRdb's copy has only in-frame clones and leaves some out. This sample has over 85,000 clones, with 80% found just once. The V segment lost 4 bases and the J segment 5 bases; nucleotides outside the gene matches: 5. The CDR3 totals 16 residues. Germline V lookup: CDR1 SGHTA, CDR2 FQGTGA. The sequenced sample was PBMCs. This chain connects TRBV7-3 to TRBJ2-1; 13 bases agree with TRBD2. This clonotype was sampled from a woman aged 60-70 years in good health and CMV-seropositive. Written as DNA, the CDR3 is TGTGCCAGCAGCTCCTCCGGGACTAGCGGGAACAATGAGCAGTTCTTC. It is translated as CASSSSGTSGNNEQFF.